The rows below give T cell receptor beta chains drawn from one sample of a study of blood T cells in healthy people across ages. TCRdb itself ran the 5' RACE reads through MiXCR, one entry per CDR3 protein. The sample records fewer than 900,000 distinct CDR3 sequences, roughly 40% being singletons. The sample taken for sequencing was blood. The receptors were gathered from a man in his late teens or twenties in good health. Both conserved end residues are part of each CDR3. A D gene is named only where the DNA matches it firmly. Size tells how often a clone was seen (once, few, many) or the class of an expanded clone, and some rows leave it out.

j_call v_call cdr3_length clone_size d_call cdr3_aa cdr3_nt
TRBJ2-6 TRBV20-1 13 few NA CSAVPLGANVLTF TGCAGTGCTGTCCCCCTCGGGGCCAACGTCCTGACTTTC
TRBJ2-5 TRBV4-3 16 few TRBD2 CASSQVGSGGAFEQYF TGCGCCAGCAGCCAAGTAGGTAGCGGGGGGGCGTTTGAGCAGTACTTC
TRBJ2-5 TRBV3-1 17 NA TRBD2 CTSSQVLLAGVYNEQYF TGTACCAGCAGCCAAGTTCTACTAGCGGGGGTCTACAATGAGCAGTACTTC
TRBJ2-3 TRBV12-3/TRBV12-4 16 NA TRBD2 CASSGLAGGNADTQYF TGTGCCAGCAGCGGCCTCGCGGGGGGGAACGCAGATACGCAGTATTTT
TRBJ2-7 TRBV29-1 14 NA NA CSVAKGQGLPEQYF TGCAGCGTTGCTAAGGGCCAGGGACTCCCCGAGCAGTACTTC
TRBJ2-5 TRBV19 15 NA TRBD1 CASSRGQGGRETQYF TGTGCCAGTAGCCGCGGACAGGGGGGTAGAGAGACCCAGTACTTC
TRBJ1-3 TRBV12-3/TRBV12-4 15 NA NA CASSPSRGRPNTIYF TGTGCCAGCAGCCCCTCTCGGGGCCGCCCAAACACCATATATTTT
TRBJ2-3 TRBV20-1 11 NA NA CSASQRDTQYF TGCAGTGCTAGCCAGCGAGATACGCAGTATTTT
TRBJ1-1 TRBV6-6 15 NA NA CASSQMDPRYTEAFF TGTGCCAGCAGCCAAATGGACCCAAGGTACACTGAAGCTTTCTTT
TRBJ1-3 TRBV9 17 few NA CASSVARSASSGNTIYF TGTGCCAGCAGCGTAGCTCGGTCGGCCAGCTCTGGAAACACCATATATTTT
TRBJ2-4 TRBV3-1 15 few NA CASSSGALAKNIQYF TGTGCCAGCAGCTCAGGGGCGCTTGCCAAAAACATTCAGTACTTC
TRBJ1-6 TRBV4-1 18 NA TRBD1 CASRSPHRQGRDNSPLHF TGCGCCAGCAGATCCCCTCACCGACAGGGAAGGGATAATTCACCCCTCCACTTT
TRBJ2-4 TRBV2 16 NA NA CASRGSDWTTKNIQYF TGTGCCAGCAGGGGTTCAGACTGGACCACGAAAAACATTCAGTACTTC
TRBJ2-3 TRBV29-1 14 NA NA CSVDTPDERATQYF TGCAGCGTCGACACTCCGGACGAGCGAGCTACGCAGTATTTT
TRBJ2-3 TRBV7-9 14 few NA CATVQGISTDTQYF TGTGCCACTGTACAGGGCATCTCAACAGATACGCAGTATTTT
TRBJ1-1 TRBV7-3 15 few TRBD1 CASSASGTGVTEAFF TGTGCCAGCAGCGCCTCCGGGACAGGGGTAACTGAAGCTTTCTTT
TRBJ2-1 TRBV20-1 17 NA NA CSARLPWGTETYNEQFF TGCAGTGCTAGACTCCCCTGGGGGACCGAGACCTACAATGAGCAGTTCTTC
TRBJ1-4 TRBV7-9 14 NA NA CASSFDRSNEKLFF TGTGCCAGCAGCTTCGATCGATCTAATGAAAAACTGTTTTTT
TRBJ1-2 TRBV6-5 14 NA NA CASSRNRENYGYTF TGTGCCAGCAGCAGGAACAGGGAAAACTATGGCTACACCTTC
TRBJ2-2 TRBV12-3/TRBV12-4 13 many NA CASSPGVTGELFF TGTGCCAGCAGTCCGGGGGTTACCGGGGAGCTGTTTTTT
TRBJ2-6 TRBV2 14 NA NA CASSERAGANVLTF TGTGCCAGCAGTGAAAGGGCTGGGGCCAACGTCCTGACTTTC
TRBJ2-3 TRBV4-1 15 many TRBD2 CASSQGGLAADTQYF TGCGCCAGCAGCCAGGGGGGACTAGCGGCAGATACGCAGTATTTT
TRBJ1-1 TRBV28 15 NA TRBD1 CASYSSGTGRTEAFF TGTGCCAGCTATTCTTCCGGGACAGGGAGGACTGAAGCTTTCTTT
TRBJ2-7 TRBV24-1 17 NA NA CATLRKLRRSFYNEQYF TGTGCCACTCTCCGAAAACTTAGACGGTCGTTTTACAATGAGCAGTACTTC
TRBJ2-2 TRBV7-2 14 few NA CASSPDLNTGELFF TGTGCCAGCAGCCCGGACCTGAACACCGGGGAGCTGTTTTTT
TRBJ1-1 TRBV20-1 10 few NA CSATEGLAFF TGCAGTGCTACCGAAGGCCTAGCTTTCTTT
TRBJ2-5 TRBV2 14 few NA CASSEANFQETQYF TGTGCCAGCAGTGAAGCGAACTTCCAAGAGACCCAGTACTTC
TRBJ2-1 TRBV5-4 14 NA NA CASSRGGAQETQFF TGTGCCAGCAGCCGAGGGGGGGCCCAAGAGACCCAGTTCTTC
TRBJ2-1 TRBV19 14 few NA CASSTNKIYNEQFF TGTGCCAGTAGCACCAACAAGATCTACAATGAGCAGTTCTTC
TRBJ1-3 TRBV6-5 14 NA NA CASSQQGGGNTIYF TGTGCCAGCAGCCAACAGGGAGGTGGAAACACCATATATTTT
TRBJ1-1 TRBV7-2 14 NA NA CASSPGWDGTEAFF TGTGCCAGCAGCCCGGGGTGGGATGGCACTGAAGCTTTCTTT
TRBJ1-1 TRBV29-1 15 few NA CSVEGGQIMNTEAFF TGCAGCGTTGAAGGGGGACAAATCATGAACACTGAAGCTTTCTTT
TRBJ1-2 TRBV5-1 17 NA TRBD1 CASSPRVPGQGSDGYTF TGCGCCAGCAGCCCACGAGTTCCGGGACAGGGGTCGGATGGCTACACCTTC
TRBJ1-1 TRBV7-2 14 NA NA CASSLADGATEAFF TGTGCCAGCAGCTTAGCCGATGGGGCCACTGAAGCTTTCTTT
TRBJ2-1 TRBV25-1 16 once TRBD2 CASSEWLGTSYKEQFF TGTGCCAGCAGTGAATGGCTCGGGACTAGCTACAAAGAGCAGTTCTTC
TRBJ2-7 TRBV7-9 15 NA NA CASSLDLSHSYEQYF TGTGCCAGCAGCTTAGATCTCAGCCATTCCTACGAGCAGTACTTC
TRBJ2-5 TRBV25-1 15 NA NA CASSEYKGYGETQYF TGTGCCAGCAGTGAATATAAGGGGTACGGGGAGACCCAGTACTTC
TRBJ2-1 TRBV5-1 13 NA TRBD1 CASSLAGAGGRFF TGCGCCAGCAGCTTGGCCGGGGCAGGGGGCAGGTTCTTC
TRBJ2-1 TRBV27 18 few TRBD2 CASSLLGSGGARYNEQFF TGTGCCAGCAGTTTATTGGGTAGCGGGGGGGCGAGGTACAATGAGCAGTTCTTC
TRBJ2-3 TRBV4-3 16 NA TRBD2 CASSQTSGGGADTQYF TGCGCCAGCAGCCAAACGAGCGGGGGCGGGGCAGATACGCAGTATTTT
TRBJ1-3 TRBV20-1 14 NA NA CSAPGGGWGNTIYF TGCAGTGCGCCCGGGGGTGGGTGGGGAAACACCATATATTTT
TRBJ2-1 TRBV9 15 few TRBD1 CASSVLQGVGNEQFF TGTGCCAGCAGCGTATTACAGGGGGTCGGCAATGAGCAGTTCTTC
TRBJ2-3 TRBV7-2 15 few NA CASSVRQAYTDTQYF TGTGCCAGCAGCGTCAGACAGGCATACACAGATACGCAGTATTTT
TRBJ1-6 TRBV10-3 17 NA TRBD1 CAIRPAGDSASNSPLHF TGTGCCATCAGACCGGCAGGGGACAGTGCCTCAAATTCACCCCTCCACTTT
TRBJ2-1 TRBV2 11 many TRBD1 CASSGQGEQFF TGTGCCAGCAGTGGACAGGGAGAGCAGTTCTTC
TRBJ2-5 TRBV2 12 NA NA CASRPDYETQYF TGTGCCAGCAGGCCCGATTATGAGACCCAGTACTTC